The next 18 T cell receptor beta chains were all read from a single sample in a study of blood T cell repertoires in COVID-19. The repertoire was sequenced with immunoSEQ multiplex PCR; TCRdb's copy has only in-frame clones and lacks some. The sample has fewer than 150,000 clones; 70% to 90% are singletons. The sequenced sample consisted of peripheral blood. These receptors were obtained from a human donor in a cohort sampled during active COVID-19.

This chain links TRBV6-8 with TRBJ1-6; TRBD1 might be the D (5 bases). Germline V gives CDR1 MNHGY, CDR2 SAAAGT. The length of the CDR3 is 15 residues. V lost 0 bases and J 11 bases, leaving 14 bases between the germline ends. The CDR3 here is CASSYSRTSTAPLHF. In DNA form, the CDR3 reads TGTGCCAGCAGTTACTCGAGGACATCAACGGCACCCCTCCACTTT.

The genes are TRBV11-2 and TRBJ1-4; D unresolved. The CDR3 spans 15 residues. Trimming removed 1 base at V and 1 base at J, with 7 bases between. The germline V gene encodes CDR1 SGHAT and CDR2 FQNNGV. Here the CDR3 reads CASSLGGLTNEKLFF. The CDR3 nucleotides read TGTGCCAGCAGCTTAGGAGGGCTAACTAATGAAAAACTGTTTTTT. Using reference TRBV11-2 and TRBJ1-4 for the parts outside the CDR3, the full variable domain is EAGVAQSPRYKIIEKRQSVAFWCNPISGHATLYWYQQILGQGPKLLIQFQNNGVVDDSQLPKDRFSAERLKGVDSTLKIQPAKLEDSAVYLCASSLGGLTNEKLFFGSGTQLSVL.

The CDR3 DNA is TGCGCCAGCAGTGATGACCAACACAGGGCCACTGAAGCTTTCTTT. This gives the protein CASSDDQHRATEAFF. The rearrangement links TRBV10-2 to TRBJ1-1, with TRBD1 as a possible D gene (6 bases). Germline V gives CDR1 WSHSY, CDR2 SAAADI. The CDR3 covers 15 residues. V shed 3 bases and J shed 4 bases, with 15 bases lying between them.

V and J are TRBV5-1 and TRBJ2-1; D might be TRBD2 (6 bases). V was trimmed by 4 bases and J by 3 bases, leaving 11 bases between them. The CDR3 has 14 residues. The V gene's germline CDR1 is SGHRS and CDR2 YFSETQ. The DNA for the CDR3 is TGCGCCAGCAGCAACGGGAGTTTCTACAATGAGCAGTTCTTC. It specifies CASSNGSFYNEQFF.

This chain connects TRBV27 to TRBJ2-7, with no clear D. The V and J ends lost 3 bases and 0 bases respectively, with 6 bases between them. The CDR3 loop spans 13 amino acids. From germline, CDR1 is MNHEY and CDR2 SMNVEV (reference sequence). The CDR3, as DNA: TGTGCCAGCAGTTTCCTACCCTCCTACGAGCAGTACTTC. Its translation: CASSFLPSYEQYF.

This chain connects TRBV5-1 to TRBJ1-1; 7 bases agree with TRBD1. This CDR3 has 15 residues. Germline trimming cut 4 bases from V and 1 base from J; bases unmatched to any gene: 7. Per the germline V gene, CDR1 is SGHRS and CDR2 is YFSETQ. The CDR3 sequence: CASSVNRGWNTEAFF. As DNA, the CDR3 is TGCGCCAGCAGCGTGAACAGGGGTTGGAACACTGAAGCTTTCTTT.

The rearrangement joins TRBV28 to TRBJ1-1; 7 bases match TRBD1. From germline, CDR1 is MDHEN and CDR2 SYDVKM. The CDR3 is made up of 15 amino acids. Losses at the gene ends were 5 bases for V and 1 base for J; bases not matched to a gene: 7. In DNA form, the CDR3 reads TGTGCCAGCAGTGAAGGGGGCCGAGCGAACACTGAAGCTTTCTTT. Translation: CASSEGGRANTEAFF.

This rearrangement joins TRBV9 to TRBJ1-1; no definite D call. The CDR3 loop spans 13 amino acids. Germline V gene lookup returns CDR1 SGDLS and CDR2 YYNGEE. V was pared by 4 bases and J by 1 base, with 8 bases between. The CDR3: CASSRSSNTEAFF. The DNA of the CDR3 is TGTGCCAGCAGCAGGAGTTCGAACACTGAAGCTTTCTTT.

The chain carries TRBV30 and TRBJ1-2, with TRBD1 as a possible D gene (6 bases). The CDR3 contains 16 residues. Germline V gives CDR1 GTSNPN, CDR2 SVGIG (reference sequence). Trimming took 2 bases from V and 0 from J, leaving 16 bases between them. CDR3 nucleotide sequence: TGTGCCTGGAGTCCCCCACAGGGCTCAGCTAACTATGGCTACACCTTC. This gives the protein CAWSPPQGSANYGYTF.

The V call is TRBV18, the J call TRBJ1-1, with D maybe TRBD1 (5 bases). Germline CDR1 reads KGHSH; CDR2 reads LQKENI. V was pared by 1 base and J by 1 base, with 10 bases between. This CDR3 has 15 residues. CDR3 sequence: CASSPRGDGNTEAFF. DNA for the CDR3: TGTGCCAGCTCACCACGGGGGGACGGGAACACTGAAGCTTTCTTT.

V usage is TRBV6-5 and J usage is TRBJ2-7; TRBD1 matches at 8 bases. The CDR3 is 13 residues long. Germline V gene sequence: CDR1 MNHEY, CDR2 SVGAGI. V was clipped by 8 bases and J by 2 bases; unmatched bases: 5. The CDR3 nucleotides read TGTGCCAGCCGGACAGGGTTGGCCTACGAGCAGTACTTC. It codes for CASRTGLAYEQYF.

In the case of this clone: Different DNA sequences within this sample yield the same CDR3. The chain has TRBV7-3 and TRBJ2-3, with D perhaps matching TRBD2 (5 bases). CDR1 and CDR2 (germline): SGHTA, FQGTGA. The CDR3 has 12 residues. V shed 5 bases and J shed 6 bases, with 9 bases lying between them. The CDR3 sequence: CASSLSGDTQYF. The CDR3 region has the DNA TGTGCCAGCAGCCTGTCGGGGGATACGCAGTATTTT.

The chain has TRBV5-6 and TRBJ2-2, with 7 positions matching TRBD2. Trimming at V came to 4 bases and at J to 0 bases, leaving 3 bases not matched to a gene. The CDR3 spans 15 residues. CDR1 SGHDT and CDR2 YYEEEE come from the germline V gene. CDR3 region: CASSPGLTNTGELFF. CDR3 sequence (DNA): TGTGCCAGCAGCCCGGGACTAACGAACACCGGGGAGCTGTTTTTT.

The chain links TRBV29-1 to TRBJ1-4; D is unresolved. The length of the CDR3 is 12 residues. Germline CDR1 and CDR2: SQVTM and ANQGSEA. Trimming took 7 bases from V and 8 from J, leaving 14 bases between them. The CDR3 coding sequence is TGCAGCGCCTCCGGGTTGAGCGAAAAACTGTTTTTT. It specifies CSASGLSEKLFF.

CDR3 DNA: TGTGCCAGCAGGAACAATCGACTGGGGCACGAGCAGTACTTC. This translates into CASRNNRLGHEQYF. The chain carries TRBV2 and TRBJ2-7; possibly TRBD1 for D (5 bases). V dropped 6 bases and J dropped 5 bases, with 17 bases sitting between them. Germline V gene sequence: CDR1 SNHLY, CDR2 FYNNEI. The CDR3 length is 14 residues.

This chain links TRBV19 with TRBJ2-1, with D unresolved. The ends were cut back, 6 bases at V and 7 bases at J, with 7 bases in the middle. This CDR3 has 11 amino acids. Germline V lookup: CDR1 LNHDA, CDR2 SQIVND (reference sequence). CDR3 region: CASRHRNEQFF. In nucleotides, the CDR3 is TGTGCCAGTAGGCACCGGAATGAGCAGTTCTTC.

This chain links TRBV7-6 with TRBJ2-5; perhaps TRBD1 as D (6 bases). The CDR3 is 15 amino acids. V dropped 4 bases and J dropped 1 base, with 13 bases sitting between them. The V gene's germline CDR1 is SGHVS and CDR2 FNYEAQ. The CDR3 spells CASSSPLGAQETQYF. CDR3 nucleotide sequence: TGTGCCAGCAGCTCCCCCTTGGGGGCCCAAGAGACCCAGTACTTC.

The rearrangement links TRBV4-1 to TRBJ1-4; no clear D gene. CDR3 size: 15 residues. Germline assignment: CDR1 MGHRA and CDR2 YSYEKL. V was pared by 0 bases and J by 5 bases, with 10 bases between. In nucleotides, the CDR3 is TGCGCCAGCAGCCAAGACCTCGAGGGCAATGAAAAACTGTTTTTT. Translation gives CASSQDLEGNEKLFF.